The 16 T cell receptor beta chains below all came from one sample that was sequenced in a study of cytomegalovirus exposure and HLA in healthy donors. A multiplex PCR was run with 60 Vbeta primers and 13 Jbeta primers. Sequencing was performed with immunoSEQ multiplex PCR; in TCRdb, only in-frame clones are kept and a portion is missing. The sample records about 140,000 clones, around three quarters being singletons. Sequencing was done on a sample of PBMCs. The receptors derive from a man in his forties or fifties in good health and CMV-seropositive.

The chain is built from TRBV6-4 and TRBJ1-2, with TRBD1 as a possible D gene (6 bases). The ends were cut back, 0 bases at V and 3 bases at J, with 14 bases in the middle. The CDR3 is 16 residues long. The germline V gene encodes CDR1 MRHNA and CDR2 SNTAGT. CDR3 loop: CASSDSYRATYYGYTF. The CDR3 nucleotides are TGTGCCAGCAGTGACTCCTACAGGGCCACCTACTATGGCTACACCTTC.

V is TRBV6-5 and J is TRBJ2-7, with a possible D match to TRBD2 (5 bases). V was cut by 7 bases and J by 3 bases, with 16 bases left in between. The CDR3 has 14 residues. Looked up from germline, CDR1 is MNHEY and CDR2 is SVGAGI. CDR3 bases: TGTGCCAGCAAGCGGCAAATGTGGGACTACGAGCAGTACTTC. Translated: CASKRQMWDYEQYF.

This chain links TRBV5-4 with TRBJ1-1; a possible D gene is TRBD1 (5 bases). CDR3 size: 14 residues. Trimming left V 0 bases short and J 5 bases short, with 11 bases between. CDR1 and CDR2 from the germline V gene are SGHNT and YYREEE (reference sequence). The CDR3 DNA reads TGTGCCAGCAGCTTGGTTTGGGGGGATACTGAAGCTTTCTTT. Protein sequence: CASSLVWGDTEAFF.

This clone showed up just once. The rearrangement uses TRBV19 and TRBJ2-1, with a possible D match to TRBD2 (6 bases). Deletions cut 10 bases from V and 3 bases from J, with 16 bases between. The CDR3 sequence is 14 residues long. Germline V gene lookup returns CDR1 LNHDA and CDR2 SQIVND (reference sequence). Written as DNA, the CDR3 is TGTGCCACCGCCCTGGGGGGTGTCTACAATGAGCAGTTCTTC. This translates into CATALGGVYNEQFF.

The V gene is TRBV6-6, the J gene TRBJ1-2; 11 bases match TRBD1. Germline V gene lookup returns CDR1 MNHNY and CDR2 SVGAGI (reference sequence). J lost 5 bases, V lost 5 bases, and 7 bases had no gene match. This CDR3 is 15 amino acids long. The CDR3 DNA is TGTGCCAGCAGTACCTCAGGGACAGGGGGTTATGGCTACACCTTC. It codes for CASSTSGTGGYGYTF.

The CDR3 sequence: CASSLSGGVPYEQYF. In DNA form, the CDR3 reads TGTGCCAGCAGTTTATCAGGGGGAGTCCCCTACGAGCAGTACTTC. The V gene is TRBV27, the J gene TRBJ2-7; tentatively, D is TRBD1 (6 bases). This CDR3 contains 15 residues. V lost 0 bases and J 2 bases, leaving 11 bases between the germline ends. The V gene's germline CDR1 is MNHEY and CDR2 SMNVEV (reference sequence).

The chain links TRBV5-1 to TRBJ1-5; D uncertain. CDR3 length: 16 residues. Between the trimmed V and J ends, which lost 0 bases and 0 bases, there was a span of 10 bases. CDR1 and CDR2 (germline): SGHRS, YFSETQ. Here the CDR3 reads CASSLAPGSSNQPQHF. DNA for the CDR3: TGCGCCAGCAGCTTGGCCCCGGGTAGTAGCAATCAGCCCCAGCATTTT.

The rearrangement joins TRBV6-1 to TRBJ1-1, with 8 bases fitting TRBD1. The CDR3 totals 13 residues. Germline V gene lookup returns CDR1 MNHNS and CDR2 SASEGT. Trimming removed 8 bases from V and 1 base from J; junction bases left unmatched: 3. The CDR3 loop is CASQDRENTEAFF. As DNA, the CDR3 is TGTGCCAGCCAGGACAGGGAGAACACTGAAGCTTTCTTT.

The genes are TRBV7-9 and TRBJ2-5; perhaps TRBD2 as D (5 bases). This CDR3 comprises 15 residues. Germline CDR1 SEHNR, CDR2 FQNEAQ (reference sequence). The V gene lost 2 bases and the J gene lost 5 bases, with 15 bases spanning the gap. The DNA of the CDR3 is TGTGCCAGCAGCTTAAATAGGGAGCCTCGGGAGACCCAGTACTTC. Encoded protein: CASSLNREPRETQYF.

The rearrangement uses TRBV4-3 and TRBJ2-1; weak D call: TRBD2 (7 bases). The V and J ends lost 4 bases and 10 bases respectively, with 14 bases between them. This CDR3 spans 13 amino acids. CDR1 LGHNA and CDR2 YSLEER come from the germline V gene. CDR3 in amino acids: CASSLRGGSEQFF. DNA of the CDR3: TGCGCCAGCAGCCTCCGCGGGGGCTCAGAGCAGTTCTTC.

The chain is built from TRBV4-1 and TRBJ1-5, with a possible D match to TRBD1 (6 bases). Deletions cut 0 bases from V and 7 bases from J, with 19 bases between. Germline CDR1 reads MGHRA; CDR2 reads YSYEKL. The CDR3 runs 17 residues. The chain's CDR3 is CASSQDVVRGGLQPQHF. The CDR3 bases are TGCGCCAGCAGCCAAGATGTGGTTAGGGGGGGATTGCAGCCCCAGCATTTT.

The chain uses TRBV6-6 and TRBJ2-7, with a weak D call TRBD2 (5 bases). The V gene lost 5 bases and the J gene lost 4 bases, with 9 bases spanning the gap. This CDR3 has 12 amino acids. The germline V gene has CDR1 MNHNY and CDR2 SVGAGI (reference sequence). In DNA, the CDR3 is TGTGCCAGCAGTCAGACGGGGTACGAGCAGTACTTC. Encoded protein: CASSQTGYEQYF.

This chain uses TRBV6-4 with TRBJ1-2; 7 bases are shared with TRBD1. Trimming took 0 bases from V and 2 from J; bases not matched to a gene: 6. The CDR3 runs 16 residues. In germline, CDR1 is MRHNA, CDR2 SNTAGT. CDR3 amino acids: CASSDSTGRSNYGYTF. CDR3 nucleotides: TGTGCCAGCAGTGACTCGACAGGGAGGTCGAACTATGGCTACACCTTC.

The CDR3: CASSYLGTGGTGELFF. The CDR3 region has the DNA TGTGCCAGCAGTTACCTTGGGACAGGGGGCACCGGGGAGCTGTTTTTT. The J gene is TRBJ2-2, the V gene TRBV6-5; 11 positions agree with TRBD1. The CDR3 runs 16 residues. Germline CDR1 and CDR2: MNHEY and SVGAGI. The V segment lost 2 bases and the J segment 4 bases; nucleotides outside the gene matches: 3.

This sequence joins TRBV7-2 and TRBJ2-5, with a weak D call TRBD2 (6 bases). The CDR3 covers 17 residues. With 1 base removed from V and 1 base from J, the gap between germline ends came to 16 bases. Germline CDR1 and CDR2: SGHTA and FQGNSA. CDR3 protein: CASSLGGVGGLQETQYF. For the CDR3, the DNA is TGTGCCAGCAGCTTAGGGGGGGTCGGGGGTCTCCAAGAGACCCAGTACTTC.

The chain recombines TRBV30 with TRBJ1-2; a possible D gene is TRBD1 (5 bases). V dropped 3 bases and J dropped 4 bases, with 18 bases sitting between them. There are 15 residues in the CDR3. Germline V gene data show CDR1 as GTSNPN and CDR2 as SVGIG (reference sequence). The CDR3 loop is CAWSQGADNFYGYTF. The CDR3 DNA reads TGTGCCTGGAGCCAAGGGGCCGACAACTTCTATGGCTACACCTTC.